This T cell receptor (beta chain) is drawn from a study of patients and donors after allogeneic stem cell transplantation (dated by TCRdb to about 2020). V and J lose 4 bases and 11 bases, and a span of 13 bases separates them. The germline V gene (reference sequence) sets CDR1 to MNHNY and CDR2 to SVGAGI. Measured from the cysteine to the phenylalanine, the CDR3 is 12 residues long. Of all the DNA, just the CDR3 is kept, 36 bases in frame from base 1. The method behind the library was RT-PCR. This sample was sequenced with a NextSeq 550. TCRdb reran the public reads through fastp at Q25 and MiXCR, keeping productive beta chains. Every entry covers one CDR3 protein and lists the most common genes and DNA from its rows. In this sample the table shows roughly 960,000 distinct CDR3 sequences, about a sixth of which occur a single time. The top ten hold 5% to 6.5% of the sample. Regarding this clonotype: Its binding antigen is unknown. Base-call qualities are not available, and no considerably larger clone is one nucleotide away.

The sequence was obtained from a human donor who was either an allogeneic HSCT recipient or a stem cell or donor lymphocyte infusion donor (not recorded which). It is not recorded whose cells these are; they may come from a transplant donor. Sample: blood, either unsorted or a sorted T cell fraction (not recorded which). The sequence joins TRBV6-6 to TRBJ2-3, with the D segment identity uncertain. The CDR3 reads CASSSPRIGQYF. The sequenced DNA: TGTGCCAGCAGTTCGCCCCGGATCGGGCAGTATTTT.